This TCR beta chain was identified during a study of early T cells in non-severe SARS-CoV-2 infection. Study in general: The input, bulk RNA from unsorted whole blood, was sequenced, and chains were unpaired. Points from the study as a whole: In VDJdb matching, anti-spike CD8 responses were favored while private and CD4 specificities went missing.

The CDR3 loop spans 13 amino acids. The V gene lost 3 bases and the J gene lost 2 bases, with 8 bases spanning the gap. Germline values: CDR1 DFQATT, CDR2 SNEGSKA (reference sequence). Individual cDNA molecules carried attached unique molecular identifiers. MiXCR, run by TCRdb on the 5' RACE reads, gives a single entry per CDR3 protein. The sample includes tens of thousands of distinct CDR3 sequences, 14% of them seen just once. Notes on this clonotype: Its antigen is not known.

Sequencing input: whole blood. This sequence was found in an adult who was a healthcare worker with PCR-confirmed SARS-CoV-2 infection or an uninfected control (not recorded which). The V and J genes are TRBV20-1 and TRBJ1-5, with D unclear. The CDR3 spells CSARITRNQPQHF. CDR3 nucleotides: TGCAGTGCTAGGATCACCCGCAATCAGCCCCAGCATTTT.